This T cell receptor beta chain is from a study of blood T cell repertoires in COVID-19. Turning to the study itself: The United States, Italy and Spain provided the acute and convalescent COVID-19 samples. T cells, B-cell-depleted T cells, or PBMCs provided the cDNA or gDNA that served as material.

V was pared by 3 bases and J by 5 bases, with 14 bases between. Germline V gene sequence: CDR1 SGHVS, CDR2 FNYEAQ. The CDR3 loop spans 14 amino acids. In Seattle, patients joined the study during active infection and were tracked longitudinally. Per the original data handling: Nucleated cell counts were estimated from reference gene primer amplification. The data were produced by immunoSEQ multiplex PCR, yet TCRdb's version contains in-frame clones alone and is incomplete. V and J calls and clone size come straight from that table; D and trimming were deduced from the DNA. The repertoire holds a few hundred thousand clones, with roughly 90% as singletons.

The sequenced sample consisted of peripheral blood. The sequence derives from a woman in her twenties or thirties with COVID-19, enrolled during active disease. V and J are TRBV7-6 and TRBJ2-7; D ambiguous. CDR3 in amino acids: CASSFELGNDEQYF. The CDR3 region has the DNA TGTGCCAGCAGCTTCGAGCTCGGTAACGACGAGCAGTACTTC.